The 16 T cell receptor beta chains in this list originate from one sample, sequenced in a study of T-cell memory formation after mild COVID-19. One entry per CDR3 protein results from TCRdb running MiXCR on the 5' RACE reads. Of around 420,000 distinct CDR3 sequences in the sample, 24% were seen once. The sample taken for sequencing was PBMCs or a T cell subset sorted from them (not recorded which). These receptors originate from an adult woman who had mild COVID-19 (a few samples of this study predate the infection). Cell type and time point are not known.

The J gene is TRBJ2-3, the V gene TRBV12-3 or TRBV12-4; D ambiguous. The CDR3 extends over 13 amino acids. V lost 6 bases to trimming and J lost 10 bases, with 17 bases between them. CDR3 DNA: TGTGCCAGCAGCCCATCCCTGGATTGGGCGCAGTATTTT. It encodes CASSPSLDWAQYF.

CDR3 nucleotide sequence: TGCGCCAGCAGAGAGCAGGGGGCCCCTGGAAACACCATATATTTT. It codes for CASREQGAPGNTIYF. This rearrangement joins TRBV5-1 to TRBJ1-3, with TRBD1 matching over 8 bases. The CDR3 runs to 15 residues. Trimming removed 5 bases from V and 2 bases from J; junction bases left unmatched: 6. CDR1 is SGHRS, CDR2 YFSETQ, per germline.

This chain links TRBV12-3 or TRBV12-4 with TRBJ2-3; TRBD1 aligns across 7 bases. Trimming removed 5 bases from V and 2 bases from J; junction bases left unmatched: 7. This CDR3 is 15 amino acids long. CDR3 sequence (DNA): TGTGCCAGCAGTCGTCGACAGGGAGCCACAGATACGCAGTATTTT. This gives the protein CASSRRQGATDTQYF.

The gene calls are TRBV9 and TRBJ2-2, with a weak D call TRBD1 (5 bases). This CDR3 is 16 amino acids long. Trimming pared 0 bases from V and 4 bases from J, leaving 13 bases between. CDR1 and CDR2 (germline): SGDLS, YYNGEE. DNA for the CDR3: TGTGCCAGCAGCGTAGATGCAGGGCCATTCACCGGGGAGCTGTTTTTT. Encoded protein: CASSVDAGPFTGELFF.

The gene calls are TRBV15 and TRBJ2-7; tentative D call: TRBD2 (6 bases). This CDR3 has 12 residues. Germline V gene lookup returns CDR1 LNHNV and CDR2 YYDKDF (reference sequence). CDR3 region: CARRGSSYEQYF. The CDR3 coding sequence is TGTGCGCGTCGGGGGAGCTCCTACGAGCAGTACTTC.

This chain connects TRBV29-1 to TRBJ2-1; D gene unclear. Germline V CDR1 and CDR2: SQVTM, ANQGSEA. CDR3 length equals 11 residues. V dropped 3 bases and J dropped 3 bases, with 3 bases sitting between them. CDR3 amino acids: CSVEGYNEQFF. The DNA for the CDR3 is TGCAGCGTTGAGGGCTACAATGAGCAGTTCTTC.

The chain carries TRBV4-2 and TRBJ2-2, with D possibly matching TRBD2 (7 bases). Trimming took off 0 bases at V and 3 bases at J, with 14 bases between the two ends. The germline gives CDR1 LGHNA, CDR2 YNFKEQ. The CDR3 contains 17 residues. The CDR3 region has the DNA TGTGCCAGCAGCCAAGACGCCGGGGGGCGCGACACCGGGGAGCTGTTTTTT. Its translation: CASSQDAGGRDTGELFF.

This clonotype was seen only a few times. The CDR3 coding sequence is TGTGCCAGCAGCTTCCCCCCGAGCTCCGGTGTAGATACGCAGTATTTT. This encodes CASSFPPSSGVDTQYF. This chain uses TRBV11-2 with TRBJ2-3; D call uncertain. There are 16 residues in the CDR3. Germline V CDR1 and CDR2: SGHAT, FQNNGV. V gave up 3 bases and J gave up 5 bases, with 18 bases separating them.

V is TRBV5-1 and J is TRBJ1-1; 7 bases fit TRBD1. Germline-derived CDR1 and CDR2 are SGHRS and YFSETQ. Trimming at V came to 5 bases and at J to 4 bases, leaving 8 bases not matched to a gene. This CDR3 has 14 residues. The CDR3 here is CASRSGTASTEAFF. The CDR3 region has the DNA TGCGCCAGCAGGAGCGGGACAGCTAGCACTGAAGCTTTCTTT. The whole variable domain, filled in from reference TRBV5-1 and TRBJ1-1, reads KAGVTQTPRYLIKTRGQQVTLSCSPISGHRSVSWYQQTPGQGLQFLFEYFSETQRNKGNFPGRFSGRQFSNSRSEMNVSTLELGDSALYLCASRSGTASTEAFFGQGTRLTVV.

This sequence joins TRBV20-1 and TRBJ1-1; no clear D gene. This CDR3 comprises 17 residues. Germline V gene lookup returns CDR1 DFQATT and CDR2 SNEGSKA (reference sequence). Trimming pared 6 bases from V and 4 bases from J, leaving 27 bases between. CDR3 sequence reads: CSAPRPGPSIRGTEAFF. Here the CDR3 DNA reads TGCAGTGCCCCTCGTCCGGGCCCCAGTATTCGTGGCACTGAAGCTTTCTTT.

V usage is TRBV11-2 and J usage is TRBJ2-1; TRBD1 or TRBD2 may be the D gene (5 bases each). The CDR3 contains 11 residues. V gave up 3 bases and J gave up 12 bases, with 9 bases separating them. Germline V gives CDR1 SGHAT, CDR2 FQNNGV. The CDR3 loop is CASSFERGQFF. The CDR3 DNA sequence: TGTGCCAGCAGCTTTGAGAGGGGGCAGTTCTTC.

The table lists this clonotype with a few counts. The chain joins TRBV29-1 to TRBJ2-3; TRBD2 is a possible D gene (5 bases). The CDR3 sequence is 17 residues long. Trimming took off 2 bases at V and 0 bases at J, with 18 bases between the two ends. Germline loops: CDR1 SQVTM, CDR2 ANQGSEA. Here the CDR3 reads CSVELSGIYYSTDTQYF. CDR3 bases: TGCAGCGTTGAACTTTCCGGGATCTACTATAGCACAGATACGCAGTATTTT.

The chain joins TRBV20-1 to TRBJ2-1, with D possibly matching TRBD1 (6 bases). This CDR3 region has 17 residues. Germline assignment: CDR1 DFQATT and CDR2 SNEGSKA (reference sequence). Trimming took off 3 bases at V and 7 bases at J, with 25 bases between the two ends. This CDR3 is CSASSPGVHDGINEQFF. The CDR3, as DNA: TGCAGTGCTAGTAGTCCAGGGGTGCATGATGGGATAAATGAGCAGTTCTTC.

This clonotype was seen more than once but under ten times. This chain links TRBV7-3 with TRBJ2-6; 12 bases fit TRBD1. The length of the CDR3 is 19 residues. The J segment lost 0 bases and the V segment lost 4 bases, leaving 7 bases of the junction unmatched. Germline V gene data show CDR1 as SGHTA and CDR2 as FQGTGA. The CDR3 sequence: CASSSGTGGALSGANVLTF. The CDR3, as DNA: TGTGCCAGCAGCTCAGGGACAGGGGGCGCCCTCTCTGGGGCCAACGTCCTGACTTTC.

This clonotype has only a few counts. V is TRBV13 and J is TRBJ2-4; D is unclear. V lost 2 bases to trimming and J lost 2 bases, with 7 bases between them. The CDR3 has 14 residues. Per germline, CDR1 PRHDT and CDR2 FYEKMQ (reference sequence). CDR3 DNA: TGTGCCAGCAGCTTAATGTTGACCAAAAACATTCAGTACTTC. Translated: CASSLMLTKNIQYF.

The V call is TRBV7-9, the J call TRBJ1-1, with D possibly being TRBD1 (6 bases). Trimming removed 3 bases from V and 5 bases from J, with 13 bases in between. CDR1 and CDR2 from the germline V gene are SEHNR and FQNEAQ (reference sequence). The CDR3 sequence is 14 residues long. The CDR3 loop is CASSFRGRGTEAFF. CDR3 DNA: TGTGCCAGCAGCTTTCGGGGGCGTGGGACTGAAGCTTTCTTT.